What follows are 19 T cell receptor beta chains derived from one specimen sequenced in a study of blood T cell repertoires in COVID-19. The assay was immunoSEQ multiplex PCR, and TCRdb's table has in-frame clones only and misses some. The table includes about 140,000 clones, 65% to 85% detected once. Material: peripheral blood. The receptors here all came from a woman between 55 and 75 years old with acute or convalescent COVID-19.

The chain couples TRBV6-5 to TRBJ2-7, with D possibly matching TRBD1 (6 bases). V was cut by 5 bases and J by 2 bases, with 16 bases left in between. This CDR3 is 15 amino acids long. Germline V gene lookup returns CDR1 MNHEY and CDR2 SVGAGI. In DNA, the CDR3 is TGTGCCAGCAGTAGGGGGTTGGCAGGTACCTACGAGCAGTACTTC. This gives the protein CASSRGLAGTYEQYF.

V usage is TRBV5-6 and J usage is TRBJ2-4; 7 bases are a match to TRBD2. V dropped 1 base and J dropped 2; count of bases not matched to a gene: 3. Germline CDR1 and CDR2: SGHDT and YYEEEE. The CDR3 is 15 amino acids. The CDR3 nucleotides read TGTGCCAGCAGCTTGTTTAGCGGGTCCAAAAACATTCAGTACTTC. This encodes CASSLFSGSKNIQYF.

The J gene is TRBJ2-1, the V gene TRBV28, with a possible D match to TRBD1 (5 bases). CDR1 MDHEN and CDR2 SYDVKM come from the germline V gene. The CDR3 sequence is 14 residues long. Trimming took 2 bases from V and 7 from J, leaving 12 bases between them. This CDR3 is CASSLELGLNEQFF. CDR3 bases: TGTGCCAGCAGTTTAGAACTGGGGCTGAATGAGCAGTTCTTC.

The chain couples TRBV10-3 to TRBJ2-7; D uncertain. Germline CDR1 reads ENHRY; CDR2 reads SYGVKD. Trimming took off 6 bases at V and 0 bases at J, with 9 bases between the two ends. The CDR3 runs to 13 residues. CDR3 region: CAISRPPSYEQYF. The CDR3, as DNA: TGTGCCATCAGCCGTCCCCCCTCCTACGAGCAGTACTTC.

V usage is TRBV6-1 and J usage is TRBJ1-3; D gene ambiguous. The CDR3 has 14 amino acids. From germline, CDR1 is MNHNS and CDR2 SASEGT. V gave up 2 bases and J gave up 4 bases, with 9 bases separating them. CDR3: CASSEFVGGNTIYF. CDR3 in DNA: TGTGCCAGCAGTGAATTCGTGGGCGGAAACACCATATATTTT.

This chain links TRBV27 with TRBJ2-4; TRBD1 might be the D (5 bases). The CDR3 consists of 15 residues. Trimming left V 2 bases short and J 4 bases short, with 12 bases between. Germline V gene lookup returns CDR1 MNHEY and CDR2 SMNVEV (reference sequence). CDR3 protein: CASSLHRAGKNIQYF. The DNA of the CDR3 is TGTGCCAGCAGTTTACATCGGGCAGGGAAAAACATTCAGTACTTC.

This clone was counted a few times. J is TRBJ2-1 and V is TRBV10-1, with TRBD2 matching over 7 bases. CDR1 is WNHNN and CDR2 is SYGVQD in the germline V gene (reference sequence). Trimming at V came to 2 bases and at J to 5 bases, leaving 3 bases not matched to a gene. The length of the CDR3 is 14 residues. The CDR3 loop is CASSEGGSDNEQFF. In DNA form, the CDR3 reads TGCGCCAGCAGTGAGGGCGGGAGCGACAATGAGCAGTTCTTC.

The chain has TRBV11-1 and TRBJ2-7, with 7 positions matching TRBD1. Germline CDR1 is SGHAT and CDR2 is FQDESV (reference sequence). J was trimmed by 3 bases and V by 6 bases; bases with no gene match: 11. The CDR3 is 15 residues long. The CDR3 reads CASSLEGQSVYEQYF. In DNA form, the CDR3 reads TGTGCCAGCAGTCTAGAGGGACAGTCAGTCTACGAGCAGTACTTC.

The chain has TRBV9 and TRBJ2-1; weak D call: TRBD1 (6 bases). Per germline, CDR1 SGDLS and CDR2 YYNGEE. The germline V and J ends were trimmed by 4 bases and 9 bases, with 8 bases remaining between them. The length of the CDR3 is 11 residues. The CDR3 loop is CASSKGGEQFF. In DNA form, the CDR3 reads TGTGCCAGCAGCAAAGGGGGTGAGCAGTTCTTC.

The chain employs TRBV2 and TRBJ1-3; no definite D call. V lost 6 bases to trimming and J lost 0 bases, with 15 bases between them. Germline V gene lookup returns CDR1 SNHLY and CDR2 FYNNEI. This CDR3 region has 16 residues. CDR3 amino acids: CASSQPVATSGNTIYF. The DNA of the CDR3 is TGTGCCAGCAGCCAACCGGTAGCGACCTCTGGAAACACCATATATTTT.

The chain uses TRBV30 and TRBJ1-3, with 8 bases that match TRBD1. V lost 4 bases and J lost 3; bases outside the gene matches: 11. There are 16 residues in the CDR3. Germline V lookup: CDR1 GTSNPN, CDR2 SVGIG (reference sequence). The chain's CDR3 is CAWTYRTGTFGNTIYF. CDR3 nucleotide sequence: TGTGCCTGGACCTATCGGACAGGGACTTTTGGAAACACCATATATTTT.

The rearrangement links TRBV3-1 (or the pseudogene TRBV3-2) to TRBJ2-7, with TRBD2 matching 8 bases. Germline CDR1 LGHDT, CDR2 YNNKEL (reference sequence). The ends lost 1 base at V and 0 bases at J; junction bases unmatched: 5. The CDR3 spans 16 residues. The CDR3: CASSQVPGTSSYEQYF. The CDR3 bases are TGTGCCAGCAGCCAAGTGCCCGGGACTAGCTCCTACGAGCAGTACTTC.

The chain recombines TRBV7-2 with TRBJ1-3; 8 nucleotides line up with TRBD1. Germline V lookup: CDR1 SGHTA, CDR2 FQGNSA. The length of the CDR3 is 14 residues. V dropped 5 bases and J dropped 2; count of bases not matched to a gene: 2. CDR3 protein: CASSAQGAGNTIYF. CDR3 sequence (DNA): TGTGCCAGCAGCGCACAGGGGGCTGGAAACACCATATATTTT.

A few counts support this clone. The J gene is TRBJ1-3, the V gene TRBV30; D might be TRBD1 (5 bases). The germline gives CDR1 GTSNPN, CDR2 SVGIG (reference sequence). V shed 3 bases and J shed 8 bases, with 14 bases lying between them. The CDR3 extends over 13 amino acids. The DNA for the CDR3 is TGTGCCTGGAGGGTTACGGGGGAAGACACCATATATTTT. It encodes CAWRVTGEDTIYF.

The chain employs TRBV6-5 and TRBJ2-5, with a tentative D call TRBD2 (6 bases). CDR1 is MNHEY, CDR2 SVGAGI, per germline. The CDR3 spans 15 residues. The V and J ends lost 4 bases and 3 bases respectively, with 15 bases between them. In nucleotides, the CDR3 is TGTGCCAGCAGTTTATGGGGACTGCAGAAAGAGACCCAGTACTTC. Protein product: CASSLWGLQKETQYF.

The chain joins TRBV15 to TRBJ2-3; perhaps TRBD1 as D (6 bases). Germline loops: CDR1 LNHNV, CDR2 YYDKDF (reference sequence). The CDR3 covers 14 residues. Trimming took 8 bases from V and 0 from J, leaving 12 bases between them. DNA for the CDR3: TGTGCCACCGGCCAGGGGCTTAGCACAGATACGCAGTATTTT. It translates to CATGQGLSTDTQYF.

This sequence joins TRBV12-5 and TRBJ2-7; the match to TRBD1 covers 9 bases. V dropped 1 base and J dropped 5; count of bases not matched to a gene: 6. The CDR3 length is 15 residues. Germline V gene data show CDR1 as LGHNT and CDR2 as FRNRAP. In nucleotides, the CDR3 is TGTGCTAGTGGTTTGGGCTGGACAGGGGACGACGAGCAGTACTTC. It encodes CASGLGWTGDDEQYF.

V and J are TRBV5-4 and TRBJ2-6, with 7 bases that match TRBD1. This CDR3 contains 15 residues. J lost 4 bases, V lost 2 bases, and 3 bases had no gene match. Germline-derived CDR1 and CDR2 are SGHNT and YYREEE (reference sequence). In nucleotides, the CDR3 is TGTGCCAGCAGCTTACTACAGGGGGGGGCCAACGTCCTGACTTTC. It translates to CASSLLQGGANVLTF.

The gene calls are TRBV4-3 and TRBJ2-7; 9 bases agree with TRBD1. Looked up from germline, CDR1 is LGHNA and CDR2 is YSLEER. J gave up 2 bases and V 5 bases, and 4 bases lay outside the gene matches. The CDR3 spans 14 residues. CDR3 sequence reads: CASSTRTGAYEQYF. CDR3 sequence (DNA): TGCGCCAGCAGCACCCGGACAGGGGCCTACGAGCAGTACTTC.